A single T cell receptor (beta chain) is shown here with its context. Antigen specificity is unknown. The CDR3 is 13 residues long. Per the germline V gene, CDR1 is SGHVS and CDR2 is FQNEAQ. Trimming removed 8 bases at V and 2 bases at J, with 12 bases between. This specimen comes from a study of cytomegalovirus exposure and HLA in healthy donors. Findings and limits, study-wide: The classifier reportedly diagnosed cytomegalovirus status with high sensitivity and specificity. Among the CMV-associated chains, three were confirmed in vitro as specific for CMV antigens.

The PCR used 60 Vbeta and 13 Jbeta primers. Here immunoSEQ multiplex PCR was the method, and the copy in TCRdb shows in-frame clones only, minus some. There are roughly 200,000 clones in the sample; over 80% occur only once, and over 1.5% lies in the top ten. This clonotype originated in a man over 45 in good health and CMV-seronegative. This chain connects TRBV7-8 to TRBJ2-5, with D possibly TRBD1 on 5 matching bases. Sequenced input: PBMCs. The CDR3 region has the DNA TGTGCCAGCCTAAGGACAAGACAAGAGACCCAGTACTTC. Its translation is CASLRTRQETQYF.